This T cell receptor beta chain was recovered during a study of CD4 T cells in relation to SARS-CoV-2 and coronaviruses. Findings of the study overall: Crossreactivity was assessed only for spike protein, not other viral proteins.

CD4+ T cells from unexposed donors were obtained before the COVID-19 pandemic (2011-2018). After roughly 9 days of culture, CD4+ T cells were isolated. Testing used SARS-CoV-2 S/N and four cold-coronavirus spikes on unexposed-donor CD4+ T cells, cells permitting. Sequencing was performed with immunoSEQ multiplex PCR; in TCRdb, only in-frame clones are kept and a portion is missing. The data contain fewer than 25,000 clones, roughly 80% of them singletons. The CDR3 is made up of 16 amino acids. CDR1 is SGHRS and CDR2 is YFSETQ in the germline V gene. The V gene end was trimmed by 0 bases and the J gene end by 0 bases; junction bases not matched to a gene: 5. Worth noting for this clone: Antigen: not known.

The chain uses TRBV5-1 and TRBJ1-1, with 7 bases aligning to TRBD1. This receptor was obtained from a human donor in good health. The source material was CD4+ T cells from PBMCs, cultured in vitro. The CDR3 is CASSLARDRVNTEAFF. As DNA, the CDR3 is TGCGCCAGCAGCTTGGCTCGGGACAGAGTGAACACTGAAGCTTTCTTT.